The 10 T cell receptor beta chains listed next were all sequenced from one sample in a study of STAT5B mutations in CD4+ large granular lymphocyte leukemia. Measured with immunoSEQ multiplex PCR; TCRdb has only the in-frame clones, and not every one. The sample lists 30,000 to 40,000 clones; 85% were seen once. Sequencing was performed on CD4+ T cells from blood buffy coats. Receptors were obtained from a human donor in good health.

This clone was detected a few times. The CDR3 sequence is CASSRVQEGEKLFF. In nucleotides, the CDR3 is TGTGCCAGTAGTAGGGTACAGGAGGGGGAAAAACTGTTTTTT. The rearrangement uses TRBV19 and TRBJ1-4; possibly TRBD1 for D (5 bases). The germline V gene has CDR1 LNHDA and CDR2 SQIVND (reference sequence). Trimming shortened V by 4 bases and J by 8 bases, and 14 bases separated the two germline ends. The CDR3 sequence is 14 residues long.

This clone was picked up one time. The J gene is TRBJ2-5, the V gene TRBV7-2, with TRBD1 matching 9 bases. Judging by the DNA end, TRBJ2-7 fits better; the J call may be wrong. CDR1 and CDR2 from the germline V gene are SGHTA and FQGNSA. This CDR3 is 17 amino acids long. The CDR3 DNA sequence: TGTGCCAGCAGCCTTCGGAACAGGGGGCCCAGCTCCTACGAGCAGTACTTC. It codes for CASSLRNRGPSSYEQYF.

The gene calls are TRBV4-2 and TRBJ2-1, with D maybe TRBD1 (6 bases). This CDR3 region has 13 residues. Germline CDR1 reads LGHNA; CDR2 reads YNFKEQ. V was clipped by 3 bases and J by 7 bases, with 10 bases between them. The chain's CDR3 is CASSQNRENEQFF. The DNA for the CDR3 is TGTGCCAGCAGCCAGAACAGGGAGAATGAGCAGTTCTTC.

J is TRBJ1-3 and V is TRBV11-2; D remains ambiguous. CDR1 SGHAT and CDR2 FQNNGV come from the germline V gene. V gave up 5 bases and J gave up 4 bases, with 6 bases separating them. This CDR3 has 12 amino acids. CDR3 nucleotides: TGTGCCAGCAGCCCGGGGGGAAACACCATATATTTT. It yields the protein CASSPGGNTIYF. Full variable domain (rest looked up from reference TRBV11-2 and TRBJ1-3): EAGVAQSPRYKIIEKRQSVAFWCNPISGHATLYWYQQILGQGPKLLIQFQNNGVVDDSQLPKDRFSAERLKGVDSTLKIQPAKLEDSAVYLCASSPGGNTIYFGEGSWLTVV.

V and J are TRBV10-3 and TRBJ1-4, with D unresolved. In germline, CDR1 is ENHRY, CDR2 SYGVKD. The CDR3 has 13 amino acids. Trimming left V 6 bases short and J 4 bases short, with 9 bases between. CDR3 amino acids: CAIRGIINEKLFF. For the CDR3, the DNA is TGTGCCATCAGAGGGATCATTAATGAAAAACTGTTTTTT.

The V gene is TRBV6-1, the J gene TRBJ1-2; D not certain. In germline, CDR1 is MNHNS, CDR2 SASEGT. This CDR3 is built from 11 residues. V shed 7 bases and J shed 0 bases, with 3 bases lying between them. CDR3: CASTANYGYTF. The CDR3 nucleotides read TGTGCCAGCACAGCTAACTATGGCTACACCTTC.

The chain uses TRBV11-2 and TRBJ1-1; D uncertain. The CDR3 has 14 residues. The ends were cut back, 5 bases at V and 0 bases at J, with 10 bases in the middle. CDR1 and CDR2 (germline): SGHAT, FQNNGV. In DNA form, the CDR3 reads TGTGCCAGCAGCCCTCGGCTATTGAACACTGAAGCTTTCTTT. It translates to CASSPRLLNTEAFF.

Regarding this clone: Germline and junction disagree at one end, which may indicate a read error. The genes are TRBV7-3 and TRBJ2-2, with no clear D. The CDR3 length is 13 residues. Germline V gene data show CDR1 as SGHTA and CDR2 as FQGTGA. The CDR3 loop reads CASSPANTGELFF. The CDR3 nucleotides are TGTGCCAGCAGCCCCGCGAATACCGGGGAGCTGTTTTTT.

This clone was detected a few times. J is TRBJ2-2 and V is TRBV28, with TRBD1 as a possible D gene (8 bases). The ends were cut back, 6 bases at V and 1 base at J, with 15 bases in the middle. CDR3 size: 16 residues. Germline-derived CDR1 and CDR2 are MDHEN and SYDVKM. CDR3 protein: CASRGRGTGNTGELFF. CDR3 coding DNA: TGTGCCAGCAGGGGGAGGGGGACAGGGAACACCGGGGAGCTGTTTTTT.

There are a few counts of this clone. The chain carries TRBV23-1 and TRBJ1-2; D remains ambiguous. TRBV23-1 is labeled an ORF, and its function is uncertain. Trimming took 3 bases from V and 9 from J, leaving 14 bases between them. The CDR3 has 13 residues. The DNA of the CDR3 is TGCGCCAGCAGTCAGCACAATGACGCCTGCTACACCTTC. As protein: CASSQHNDACYTF.